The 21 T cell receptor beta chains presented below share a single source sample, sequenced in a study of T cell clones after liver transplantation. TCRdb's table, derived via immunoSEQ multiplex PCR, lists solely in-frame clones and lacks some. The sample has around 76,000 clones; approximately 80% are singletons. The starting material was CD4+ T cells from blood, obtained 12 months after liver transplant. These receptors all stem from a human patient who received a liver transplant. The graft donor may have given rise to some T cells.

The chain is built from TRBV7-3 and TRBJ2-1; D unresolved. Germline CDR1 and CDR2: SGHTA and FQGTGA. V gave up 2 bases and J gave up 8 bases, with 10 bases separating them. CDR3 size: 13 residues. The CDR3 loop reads CASSLHRVDEQFF. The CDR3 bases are TGTGCCAGCAGCTTACATAGGGTAGATGAGCAGTTCTTC.

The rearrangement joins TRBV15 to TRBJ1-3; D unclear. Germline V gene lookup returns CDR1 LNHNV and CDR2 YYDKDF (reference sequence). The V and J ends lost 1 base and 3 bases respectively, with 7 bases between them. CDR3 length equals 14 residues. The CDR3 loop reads CATSRAGVGNTIYF. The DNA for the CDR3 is TGTGCCACCAGCAGAGCCGGGGTTGGAAACACCATATATTTT.

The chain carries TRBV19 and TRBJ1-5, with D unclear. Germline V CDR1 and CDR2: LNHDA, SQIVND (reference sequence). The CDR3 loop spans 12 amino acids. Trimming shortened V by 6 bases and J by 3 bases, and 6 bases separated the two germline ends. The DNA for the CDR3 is TGTGCCAGTAGGACCCTCAATCAGCCCCAGCATTTT. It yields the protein CASRTLNQPQHF.

As DNA, the CDR3 is TGTGCCAGCAGCTTGGGCCAGGGGACAGATACGCAGTATTTT. Translated, it gives CASSLGQGTDTQYF. V usage is TRBV7-2 and J usage is TRBJ2-3; D perhaps matches TRBD1 (6 bases). The CDR3 is made up of 14 amino acids. In germline, CDR1 is SGHTA, CDR2 FQGNSA. The germline V and J ends were trimmed by 3 bases and 3 bases, with 10 bases remaining between them.

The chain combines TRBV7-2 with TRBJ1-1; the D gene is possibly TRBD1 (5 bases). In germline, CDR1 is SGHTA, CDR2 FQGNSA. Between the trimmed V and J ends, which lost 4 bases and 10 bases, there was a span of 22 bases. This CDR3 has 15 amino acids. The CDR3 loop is CASSWDPGPYAVAFF. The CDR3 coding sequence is TGTGCCAGCAGCTGGGACCCGGGACCCTACGCGGTAGCTTTCTTT.

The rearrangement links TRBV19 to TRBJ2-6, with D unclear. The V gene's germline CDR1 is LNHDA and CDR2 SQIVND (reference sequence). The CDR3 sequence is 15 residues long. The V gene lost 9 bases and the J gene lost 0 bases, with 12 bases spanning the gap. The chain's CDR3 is CASLGPGSGANVLTF. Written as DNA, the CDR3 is TGTGCCAGCCTTGGCCCTGGCTCTGGGGCCAACGTCCTGACTTTC.

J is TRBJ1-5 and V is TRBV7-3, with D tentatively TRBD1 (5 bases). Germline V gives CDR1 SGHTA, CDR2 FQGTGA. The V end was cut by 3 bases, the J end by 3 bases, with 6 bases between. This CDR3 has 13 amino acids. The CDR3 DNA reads TGTGCCAGCAGCTTGGGGCCCAATCAGCCCCAGCATTTT. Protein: CASSLGPNQPQHF.

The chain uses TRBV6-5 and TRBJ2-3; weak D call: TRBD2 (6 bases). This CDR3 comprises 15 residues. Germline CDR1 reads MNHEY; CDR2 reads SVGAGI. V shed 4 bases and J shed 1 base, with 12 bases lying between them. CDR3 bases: TGTGCCAGCAGTTTCCGGAGGGCCGGCACAGATACGCAGTATTTT. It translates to CASSFRRAGTDTQYF.

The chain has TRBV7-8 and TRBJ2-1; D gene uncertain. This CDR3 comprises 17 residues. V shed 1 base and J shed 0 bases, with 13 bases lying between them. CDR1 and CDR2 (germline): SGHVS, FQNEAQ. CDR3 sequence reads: CASSLGLGRSSYNEQFF. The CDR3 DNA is TGTGCCAGCAGCTTAGGGTTGGGAAGAAGCTCCTACAATGAGCAGTTCTTC.

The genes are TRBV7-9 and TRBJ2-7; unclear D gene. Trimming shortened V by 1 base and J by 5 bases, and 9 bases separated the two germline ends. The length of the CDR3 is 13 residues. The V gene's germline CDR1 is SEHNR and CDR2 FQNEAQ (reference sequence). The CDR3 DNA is TGTGCCAGCAGCTTAGATTTAGCCCACGAGCAGTACTTC. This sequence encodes CASSLDLAHEQYF.

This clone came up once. CDR3 coding DNA: TGTGCCAGCAGCGCCGGACAGCGGCAGACCCAGTACTTC. This sequence encodes CASSAGQRQTQYF. The chain couples TRBV7-2 to TRBJ2-5; possible D gene TRBD1, 6 bases. Germline V gene lookup returns CDR1 SGHTA and CDR2 FQGNSA. The CDR3 is 13 residues long. Trimming left V 5 bases short and J 6 bases short, with 13 bases between.

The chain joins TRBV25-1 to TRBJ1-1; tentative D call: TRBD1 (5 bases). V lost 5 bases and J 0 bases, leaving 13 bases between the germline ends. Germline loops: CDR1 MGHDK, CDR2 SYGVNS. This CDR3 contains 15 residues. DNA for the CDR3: TGTGCCAGCAGTCCATATGGGGGTCTGAACACTGAAGCTTTCTTT. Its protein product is CASSPYGGLNTEAFF.

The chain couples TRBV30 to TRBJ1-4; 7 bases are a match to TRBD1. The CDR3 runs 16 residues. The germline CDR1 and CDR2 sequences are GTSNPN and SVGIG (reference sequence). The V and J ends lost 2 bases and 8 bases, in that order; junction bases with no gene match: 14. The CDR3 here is CAWSSSLGRGTEKLFF. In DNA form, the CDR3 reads TGTGCCTGGAGTAGTTCCTTGGGCAGGGGGACCGAAAAACTGTTTTTT.

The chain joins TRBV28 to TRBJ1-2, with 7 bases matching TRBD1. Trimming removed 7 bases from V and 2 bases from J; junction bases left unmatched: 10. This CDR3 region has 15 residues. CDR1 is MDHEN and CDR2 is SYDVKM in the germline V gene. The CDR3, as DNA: TGTGCCAGCAACATACCGGGACAGATAAACTATGGCTACACCTTC. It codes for CASNIPGQINYGYTF.

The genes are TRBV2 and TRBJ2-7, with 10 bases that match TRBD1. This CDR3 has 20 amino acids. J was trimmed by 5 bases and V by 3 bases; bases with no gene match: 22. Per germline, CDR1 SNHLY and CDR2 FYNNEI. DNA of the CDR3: TGTGCCAGCAGTGAGTTTAGCTTCGTCCTCCGGGACAGGGGAAGCGACGAGCAGTACTTC. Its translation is CASSEFSFVLRDRGSDEQYF.

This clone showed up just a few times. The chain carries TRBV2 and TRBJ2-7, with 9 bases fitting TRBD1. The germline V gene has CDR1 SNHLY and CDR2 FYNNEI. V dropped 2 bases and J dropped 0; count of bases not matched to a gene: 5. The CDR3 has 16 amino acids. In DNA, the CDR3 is TGTGCCAGCAGTGAATCCGGGACAGGGAGCTCCTACGAGCAGTACTTC. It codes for CASSESGTGSSYEQYF.

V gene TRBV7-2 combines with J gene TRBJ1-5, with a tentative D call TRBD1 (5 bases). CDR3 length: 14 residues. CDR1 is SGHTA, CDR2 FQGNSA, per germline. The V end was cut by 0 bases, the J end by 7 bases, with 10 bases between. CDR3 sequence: CASSLAAGPQPQHF. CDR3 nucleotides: TGTGCCAGCAGCTTAGCGGCGGGGCCCCAGCCCCAGCATTTT.

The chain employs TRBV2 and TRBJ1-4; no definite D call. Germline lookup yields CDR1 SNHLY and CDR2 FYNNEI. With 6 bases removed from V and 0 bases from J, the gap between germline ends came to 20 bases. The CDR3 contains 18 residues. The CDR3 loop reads CASRQGWTTEATNEKLFF. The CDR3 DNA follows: TGTGCCAGCAGGCAAGGGTGGACGACCGAAGCAACTAATGAAAAACTGTTTTTT.

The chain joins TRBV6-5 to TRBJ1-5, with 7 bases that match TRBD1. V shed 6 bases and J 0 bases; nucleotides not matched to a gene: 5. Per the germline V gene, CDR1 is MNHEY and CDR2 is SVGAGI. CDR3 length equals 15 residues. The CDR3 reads CASRRQGYSNQPQHF. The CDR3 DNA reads TGTGCCAGCAGGCGACAGGGTTATAGCAATCAGCCCCAGCATTTT.

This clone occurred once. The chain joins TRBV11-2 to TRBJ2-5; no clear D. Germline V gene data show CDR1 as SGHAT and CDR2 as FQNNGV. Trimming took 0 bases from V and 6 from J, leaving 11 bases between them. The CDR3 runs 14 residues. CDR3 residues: CASSLEGFVKTQYF. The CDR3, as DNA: TGTGCCAGCAGCTTAGAAGGCTTCGTCAAGACCCAGTACTTC.

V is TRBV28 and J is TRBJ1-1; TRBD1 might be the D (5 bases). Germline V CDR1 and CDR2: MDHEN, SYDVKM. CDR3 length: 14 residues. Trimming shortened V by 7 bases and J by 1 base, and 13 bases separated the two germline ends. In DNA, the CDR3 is TGTGCCAGCATTTCCGGGACGACGAACACTGAAGCTTTCTTT. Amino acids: CASISGTTNTEAFF.